Listed below are T cell receptor beta chains from one sample, sequenced in a study of blood T cell repertoires in COVID-19. TCRdb keeps only in-frame clones here, not all; method: immunoSEQ multiplex PCR. The sample lists around 130,000 clones, less than 85% occurring once. Input material: peripheral blood. Every receptor here comes from a woman aged 55-69 years with acute or convalescent COVID-19. Both conserved end residues are part of each CDR3. Each record gives: D gene, J gene, clone size, V gene, CDR3 protein, CDR3 DNA. A D gene is named only where the DNA matches it firmly. Size is omitted from some rows. Given values are once, few, many or a class for expanded clones.

d_gene: NA
j_gene: TRBJ2-5
abundance: NA
v_gene: TRBV4-1
CDR3aa: CASSQDRGGIGETQYF
CDR3nt: TGCGCCAGCAGCCAAGATCGAGGGGGTATCGGAGAGACCCAGTACTTC

d_gene: NA
j_gene: TRBJ1-1
abundance: once
v_gene: TRBV11-2
CDR3aa: CASSLGLPVLNTEAFF
CDR3nt: TGTGCCAGCAGCTTGGGCCTCCCGGTCCTGAACACTGAAGCTTTCTTT

d_gene: NA
j_gene: TRBJ1-4
abundance: NA
v_gene: TRBV5-1
CDR3aa: CASSSSRGGKEKLFF
CDR3nt: TGCGCCAGCAGCTCATCCAGGGGCGGCAAAGAAAAACTGTTTTTT

d_gene: TRBD1
j_gene: TRBJ1-1
abundance: once
v_gene: TRBV18
CDR3aa: CASSRSIRDRGSNTEAFF
CDR3nt: TGTGCCAGCTCCCGATCAATCCGGGACAGGGGATCGAACACTGAAGCTTTCTTT

d_gene: TRBD1
j_gene: TRBJ2-7
abundance: once
v_gene: TRBV2
CDR3aa: CASSPTPGQGIYEQYF
CDR3nt: TGTGCCAGCAGCCCCACCCCGGGACAGGGAATCTACGAGCAGTACTTC

d_gene: NA
j_gene: TRBJ2-3
abundance: once
v_gene: TRBV6-5
CDR3aa: CASLRDSPRTDTQYF
CDR3nt: TGTGCCAGCCTTCGGGACTCACCCCGCACAGATACGCAGTATTTT

d_gene: TRBD1
j_gene: TRBJ1-5
abundance: NA
v_gene: TRBV24-1
CDR3aa: CATSEPGQGGGQPQHF
CDR3nt: TGTGCCACCAGTGAACCGGGACAGGGAGGGGGTCAGCCCCAGCATTTT

d_gene: NA
j_gene: TRBJ2-2
abundance: NA
v_gene: TRBV29-1
CDR3aa: CSVTLTDATGELFF
CDR3nt: TGCAGCGTTACCCTGACAGACGCCACCGGGGAGCTGTTTTTT

d_gene: NA
j_gene: TRBJ2-7
abundance: NA
v_gene: TRBV4-2
CDR3aa: CASSARVRHYEQYF
CDR3nt: TGTGCCAGCAGCGCCAGGGTTCGCCACTACGAGCAGTACTTC

d_gene: NA
j_gene: TRBJ2-1
abundance: NA
v_gene: TRBV7-9
CDR3aa: CASSSRNEQFF
CDR3nt: TGTGCCAGCAGCTCACGGAATGAGCAGTTCTTC

d_gene: NA
j_gene: TRBJ1-3
abundance: NA
v_gene: TRBV20-1
CDR3aa: CSASDGSGNTIYF
CDR3nt: TGCAGTGCTAGTGACGGCTCTGGAAACACCATATATTTT

d_gene: TRBD2
j_gene: TRBJ2-3
abundance: NA
v_gene: TRBV7-6
CDR3aa: CASSGLAGTDTQYF
CDR3nt: TGTGCCAGCAGTGGGCTAGCGGGCACAGATACGCAGTATTTT

d_gene: NA
j_gene: TRBJ1-2
abundance: NA
v_gene: TRBV28
CDR3aa: CAISGVGRANYGYTF
CDR3nt: TGTGCCATCTCCGGGGTCGGGAGAGCTAACTATGGCTACACCTTC

d_gene: NA
j_gene: TRBJ1-2
abundance: NA
v_gene: TRBV4-1
CDR3aa: CASSPGGGFKAPSYGYTF
CDR3nt: TGCGCCAGCAGCCCCGGGGGGGGTTTCAAGGCCCCATCCTATGGCTACACCTTC

d_gene: NA
j_gene: TRBJ1-5
abundance: once
v_gene: TRBV10-3
CDR3aa: CAISESGERQPQHF
CDR3nt: TGTGCCATCAGTGAGTCAGGCGAGAGGCAGCCCCAGCATTTT

d_gene: TRBD2
j_gene: TRBJ2-1
abundance: NA
v_gene: TRBV7-6
CDR3aa: CASSLVLAGGFSSYNEQFF
CDR3nt: TGTGCCAGCAGCTTAGTTCTAGCGGGGGGTTTTAGCTCCTACAATGAGCAGTTCTTC

d_gene: TRBD1
j_gene: TRBJ2-3
abundance: NA
v_gene: TRBV29-1
CDR3aa: CSVEDHGTGSDTQYF
CDR3nt: TGCAGCGTTGAAGATCATGGGACAGGGTCAGATACGCAGTATTTT

d_gene: NA
j_gene: TRBJ1-1
abundance: NA
v_gene: TRBV15
CDR3aa: CATSRDWRGNTEAFF
CDR3nt: TGTGCCACCAGCAGAGATTGGCGGGGGAACACTGAAGCTTTCTTT

d_gene: NA
j_gene: TRBJ1-4
abundance: NA
v_gene: TRBV7-2
CDR3aa: CASSKQVATNEKLFF
CDR3nt: TGTGCCAGCAGCAAACAGGTTGCAACTAATGAAAAACTGTTTTTT

d_gene: NA
j_gene: TRBJ2-1
abundance: few
v_gene: TRBV9
CDR3aa: CASSVADSYNEQFF
CDR3nt: TGTGCCAGCAGCGTAGCGGACAGCTACAATGAGCAGTTCTTC

d_gene: NA
j_gene: TRBJ1-4
abundance: NA
v_gene: TRBV18
CDR3aa: CASSPVRTNEKLFF
CDR3nt: TGTGCCAGCTCACCGGTCAGAACTAATGAAAAACTGTTTTTT

d_gene: NA
j_gene: TRBJ2-7
abundance: NA
v_gene: TRBV2
CDR3aa: CASRGPTYEQYF
CDR3nt: TGTGCCAGCAGGGGCCCGACCTACGAGCAGTACTTC

d_gene: NA
j_gene: TRBJ1-2
abundance: NA
v_gene: TRBV2
CDR3aa: CASSEPGGIHYGYTF
CDR3nt: TGTGCCAGCAGTGAACCCGGAGGGATACACTATGGCTACACCTTC

d_gene: NA
j_gene: TRBJ2-1
abundance: NA
v_gene: TRBV3-1/TRBV3-2
CDR3aa: CASSASHGAPLISYNEQFF
CDR3nt: TGTGCCAGCAGCGCTTCTCATGGGGCACCACTTATTTCCTACAATGAGCAGTTCTTC

d_gene: TRBD2
j_gene: TRBJ2-1
abundance: few
v_gene: TRBV24-1
CDR3aa: CATSDQRLAGGLKPEQFF
CDR3nt: TGTGCCACCAGTGACCAAAGACTAGCGGGGGGGCTTAAGCCTGAGCAGTTCTTC

d_gene: NA
j_gene: TRBJ1-2
abundance: NA
v_gene: TRBV3-1/TRBV3-2
CDR3aa: CASSQVWATGYTF
CDR3nt: TGTGCCAGCAGCCAAGTGTGGGCAACTGGCTACACCTTC

d_gene: NA
j_gene: TRBJ1-5
abundance: NA
v_gene: TRBV21-1
CDR3aa: CASSLLNSNQPQHF
CDR3nt: TGTGCCAGCAGCCTTCTTAATAGCAATCAGCCCCAGCATTTT

d_gene: NA
j_gene: TRBJ2-5
abundance: NA
v_gene: TRBV5-4
CDR3aa: CASFLLSRRQETQYF
CDR3nt: TGTGCCAGCTTCCTGTTGTCTCGGCGGCAAGAGACCCAGTACTTC

d_gene: NA
j_gene: TRBJ1-6
abundance: NA
v_gene: TRBV9
CDR3aa: CASSSPTGGSYNSPLHF
CDR3nt: TGTGCCAGCAGTAGTCCTACAGGAGGGTCCTATAATTCACCCCTCCACTTT

d_gene: NA
j_gene: TRBJ1-4
abundance: few
v_gene: TRBV19
CDR3aa: CASSIFDSYNEKLFF
CDR3nt: TGTGCCAGTAGTATCTTCGACAGCTATAATGAAAAACTGTTTTTT

d_gene: TRBD2
j_gene: TRBJ2-5
abundance: NA
v_gene: TRBV25-1
CDR3aa: CASSELAGIQETQYF
CDR3nt: TGTGCCAGCAGTGAACTAGCGGGGATACAAGAGACCCAGTACTTC

d_gene: TRBD1
j_gene: TRBJ1-3
abundance: few
v_gene: TRBV5-1
CDR3aa: CASSDRGFGNTIYF
CDR3nt: TGCGCCAGCAGCGACAGGGGCTTTGGAAACACCATATATTTT

d_gene: TRBD1
j_gene: TRBJ1-2
abundance: NA
v_gene: TRBV3-1/TRBV3-2
CDR3aa: CASSPGDRGSYGYTF
CDR3nt: TGTGCCAGCAGCCCCGGAGACAGGGGAAGCTATGGCTACACCTTC

d_gene: NA
j_gene: TRBJ2-2
abundance: NA
v_gene: TRBV3-1/TRBV3-2
CDR3aa: CASSQDLLSTGELFF
CDR3nt: TGTGCCAGCAGCCAAGATCTTCTCTCCACCGGGGAGCTGTTTTTT

d_gene: TRBD1
j_gene: TRBJ1-1
abundance: NA
v_gene: TRBV6-1
CDR3aa: CASSDNADRGWNTEAFF
CDR3nt: TGTGCCAGCAGTGATAATGCGGACAGGGGGTGGAACACTGAAGCTTTCTTT

d_gene: TRBD1
j_gene: TRBJ1-5
abundance: few
v_gene: TRBV5-1
CDR3aa: CASSLDDRGNQPQHF
CDR3nt: TGCGCCAGCAGCTTGGATGACAGGGGCAATCAGCCCCAGCATTTT

d_gene: NA
j_gene: TRBJ1-1
abundance: NA
v_gene: TRBV19
CDR3aa: CATRRADRRGTEAFF
CDR3nt: TGTGCCACCCGGCGGGCAGACCGTAGGGGGACTGAAGCTTTCTTT

d_gene: TRBD1
j_gene: TRBJ1-2
abundance: few
v_gene: TRBV5-6
CDR3aa: CASSLWDSYGYTF
CDR3nt: TGTGCCAGCAGCTTGTGGGACAGTTATGGCTACACCTTC

d_gene: NA
j_gene: TRBJ2-5
abundance: NA
v_gene: TRBV25-1
CDR3aa: CASSGFQRQETQYF
CDR3nt: TGTGCCAGCAGTGGATTCCAGCGCCAAGAGACCCAGTACTTC

d_gene: TRBD2
j_gene: TRBJ2-3
abundance: once
v_gene: TRBV5-1
CDR3aa: CASSFQAGGPSDTQYF
CDR3nt: TGCGCCAGCAGCTTCCAAGCGGGGGGGCCATCAGATACGCAGTATTTT

d_gene: NA
j_gene: TRBJ1-2
abundance: NA
v_gene: TRBV6-1
CDR3aa: CASSEGQVSPDYGYTF
CDR3nt: TGTGCCAGCAGTGAAGGGCAGGTCTCACCGGACTATGGCTACACCTTC

d_gene: NA
j_gene: TRBJ1-2
abundance: NA
v_gene: TRBV19
CDR3aa: CASSIDFFRATTNYGYTF
CDR3nt: TGTGCCAGTAGTATAGATTTTTTCAGGGCGACGACTAACTATGGCTACACCTTC

d_gene: TRBD1
j_gene: TRBJ1-2
abundance: NA
v_gene: TRBV6-2/TRBV6-3
CDR3aa: CASSSGQANGYTF
CDR3nt: TGTGCCAGCAGTTCGGGACAGGCAAATGGCTACACCTTC

d_gene: NA
j_gene: TRBJ1-6
abundance: NA
v_gene: TRBV4-2
CDR3aa: CASSQVHRGSYNSPLHF
CDR3nt: TGTGCCAGCAGCCAAGTTCATAGGGGCTCCTATAATTCACCCCTCCACTTT

d_gene: NA
j_gene: TRBJ1-2
abundance: NA
v_gene: TRBV3-1/TRBV3-2
CDR3aa: CASSQSENRMRGYTF
CDR3nt: TGTGCCAGCAGCCAATCGGAAAACCGGATGCGGGGCTACACCTTC

d_gene: TRBD1
j_gene: TRBJ1-5
abundance: NA
v_gene: TRBV30
CDR3aa: CAWSGRTGLQPQHF
CDR3nt: TGTGCCTGGAGTGGCCGGACAGGACTTCAGCCCCAGCATTTT